This TCR beta chain was found in a study of cytomegalovirus exposure and HLA in healthy donors. Findings and caveats of the study: V- and J-gene trimming in TCR beta was tied to a missense DCLRE1C variant by an analysis performed later. In a later analysis, specific HLA alleles were associated with approximately 17,000 TCR beta sequences at a 0.05 false discovery rate. The study put 150 to 200 TCR beta chains on its list as cytomegalovirus-associated. A later examination showed that TCR association rates differed by HLA locus, with DRB1 most and HLA-C fewest.

Concerning this clone: Its specificity is not known.

Primers for the PCR totalled 60 Vbeta and 13 Jbeta. Here immunoSEQ multiplex PCR was the method, and the copy in TCRdb shows in-frame clones only, minus some. The sample records roughly 130,000 clones, approximately 79% being singletons. The sample taken for sequencing was PBMCs. This clonotype was obtained from a man younger than 35 in good health and CMV-seropositive.

CDR3 coding DNA: TGTGCCAGCAGCTTAAGCGGGATCCTTTCCTACGAGCAGTACTTC. Translating it yields CASSLSGILSYEQYF. The rearrangement links TRBV7-8 to TRBJ2-7; 7 bases fit TRBD2. J lost 1 base, V lost 2 bases, and 5 bases had no gene match. Germline CDR1 is SGHVS and CDR2 is FQNEAQ. The CDR3 runs 15 residues.